Listed here are 29 T cell receptor beta chains from one sample, sequenced in a study of blood T cells in healthy people across ages. A sample-barcoded 5' primer and a J-beta primer mix were used in a second PCR of about 6 to 11 cycles. TCRdb passed the 5' RACE reads through MiXCR, listing each CDR3 protein once. The table records about 1.4 million distinct CDR3 sequences, 59% of them present only once. Sequencing was carried out using blood. The source of these receptors is a man aged 18 to 29 in good health.

The rearrangement uses TRBV7-6 and TRBJ2-7, with D hard to call. The V and J ends lost 1 base and 5 bases respectively, with 12 bases between them. The germline V gene encodes CDR1 SGHVS and CDR2 FNYEAQ. The CDR3 spans 14 residues. This CDR3 reads CASSLEVGSDEQYF. The CDR3 nucleotides are TGTGCCAGCAGCTTAGAAGTGGGTTCCGACGAGCAGTACTTC.

This clonotype was seen only once. The rearrangement joins TRBV12-3 or TRBV12-4 to TRBJ1-5; tentative D call: TRBD1 (6 bases). This CDR3 is built from 18 residues. V was cut by 10 bases and J by 0 bases, with 25 bases left in between. The CDR3 DNA reads as TGTGCCACCCTTGAACTGGGTGAGGGACACCTTAGCAATCAGCCCCAGCATTTT. Amino acids: CATLELGEGHLSNQPQHF.

Here the CDR3 DNA reads TGCAGCGTTGAACACGGGGTACAGGCCTCCTACAATGAGCAGTACTTC. Translated: CSVEHGVQASYNEQYF. This chain joins TRBV29-1 and TRBJ2-1, with D perhaps assigned TRBD1 or TRBD2 (5 bases each). The closer fit of TRBJ2-7 to the DNA end suggests the J call may be wrong. CDR3 length: 16 residues. Germline lookup yields CDR1 SQVTM and CDR2 ANQGSEA.

In its sample, this clonotype was seen many times. V is TRBV20-1 and J is TRBJ2-7, with a weak D call TRBD1 (5 bases). Trimming cost V 4 bases and J 2 bases, with 9 bases left between them. Germline-derived CDR1 and CDR2 are DFQATT and SNEGSKA (reference sequence). The CDR3 is made up of 12 amino acids. CDR3 DNA: TGCAGTGCTAAACAGGCCACCTACGAGCAGTACTTC. Translated, it gives CSAKQATYEQYF.

This clonotype was detected a few times. This chain links TRBV20-1 with TRBJ2-3; D remains ambiguous. Trimming removed 0 bases at V and 0 bases at J, with 7 bases between. Germline V lookup: CDR1 DFQATT, CDR2 SNEGSKA (reference sequence). The CDR3 is 14 residues long. CDR3 sequence reads: CSARDLGSTDTQYF. The CDR3 DNA is TGCAGTGCTAGAGATTTGGGGAGCACAGATACGCAGTATTTT.

Comments on this clonotype: Relative to the germline gene, one junction end is altered; a read error may explain this. The rearrangement links TRBV7-9 to TRBJ1-2, with 7 bases matching TRBD1. Germline values: CDR1 SEHNR, CDR2 FQNEAQ (reference sequence). The CDR3 has 15 amino acids. The CDR3 coding sequence is TGTGCCAGCAGCTTAGATACGGGGATTGGAGGGGGCTGCACCTTC. Translating gives CASSLDTGIGGGCTF. The whole variable domain, remainder taken from reference TRBV7-9 and TRBJ1-2, is DTGVSQNPRHKITKRGQNVTFRCDPISEHNRLYWYRQTLGQGPEFLTYFQNEAQLEKSRLLSDRFSAERPKGSFSTLEIQRTEQGDSAMYLCASSLDTGIGGGCTFGSGTRLTVV.

The rearrangement uses TRBV6-5 and TRBJ2-6, with 9 bases fitting TRBD1. CDR3 size: 18 residues. V was clipped by 4 bases and J by 0 bases; unmatched bases: 7. The germline CDR1 and CDR2 sequences are MNHEY and SVGAGI. CDR3 DNA: TGTGCCAGCAGTTGGCCGGGACAGGGCAGCTCTGGGGCCAACGTCCTGACTTTC. Amino acids: CASSWPGQGSSGANVLTF.

This chain connects TRBV2 to TRBJ2-7; unclear D gene. The CDR3 has 12 amino acids. Germline CDR1 reads SNHLY; CDR2 reads FYNNEI. Deletions cut 2 bases from V and 2 bases from J, with 4 bases between. CDR3 residues: CASSEPAYEQYF. The DNA for the CDR3 is TGTGCCAGCAGTGAACCCGCCTACGAGCAGTACTTC.

The chain recombines TRBV20-1 with TRBJ2-1, with D possibly being TRBD1 or TRBD2 (5 bases each). The CDR3 has 12 amino acids. Germline-derived CDR1 and CDR2 are DFQATT and SNEGSKA (reference sequence). Trimming stripped 5 bases from V and 7 bases from J, with 12 bases between. The CDR3 spells CSAGMGVNEQFF. CDR3 DNA sequence: TGCAGTGCTGGGATGGGGGTTAATGAGCAGTTCTTC.

The chain joins TRBV28 to TRBJ1-1; D gene ambiguous. The germline V and J ends were trimmed by 3 bases and 7 bases, with 6 bases remaining between them. The CDR3 has 11 residues. Germline CDR1 and CDR2: MDHEN and SYDVKM. DNA for the CDR3: TGTGCCAGCAGTTTTGCTGTTGAAGCTTTCTTT. Its translation is CASSFAVEAFF.

The chain links TRBV9 to TRBJ2-5; D is uncertain. Germline CDR1 is SGDLS and CDR2 is YYNGEE. V was trimmed by 3 bases and J by 0 bases, leaving 12 bases between them. The CDR3 has 15 residues. The CDR3 reads CASSAFDGHQETQYF. The CDR3 nucleotides are TGTGCCAGCAGCGCCTTCGACGGTCACCAAGAGACCCAGTACTTC.

This clonotype was observed a handful of times. The genes are TRBV20-1 and TRBJ2-7; TRBD2 matches 7 bases. CDR3 length: 14 residues. V was pared by 6 bases and J by 2 bases, with 10 bases of the junction left unmatched. Germline CDR1 DFQATT, CDR2 SNEGSKA (reference sequence). CDR3 sequence: CSAAGTTRPYEQYF. In DNA, the CDR3 is TGCAGTGCGGCCGGGACTACCAGACCCTACGAGCAGTACTTC.

The chain is built from TRBV2 and TRBJ2-3, with D perhaps TRBD2 (5 bases). Germline loops: CDR1 SNHLY, CDR2 FYNNEI. V shed 6 bases and J shed 2 bases, with 18 bases lying between them. The CDR3 is 16 amino acids. Here the CDR3 DNA reads TGTGCCAGCAGGGATCGAGGGAACACACCCACAGATACGCAGTATTTT. This encodes CASRDRGNTPTDTQYF.

This clonotype was recorded a few times. The chain is built from TRBV7-9 and TRBJ2-7; D uncertain. CDR1 and CDR2 from the germline V gene are SEHNR and FQNEAQ (reference sequence). The CDR3 has 11 amino acids. Trimming removed 9 bases at V and 5 bases at J, with 11 bases between. The CDR3 DNA reads TGTGCCAGTAGGGCCGATGACGAGCAGTACTTC. It encodes CASRADDEQYF.

The CDR3: CATSTGGEETQYF. In DNA, the CDR3 is TGTGCCACCAGCACCGGCGGGGAAGAGACCCAGTACTTC. The chain couples TRBV15 to TRBJ2-5; D is possibly TRBD2 (6 bases). Germline-derived CDR1 and CDR2 are LNHNV and YYDKDF (reference sequence). CDR3 size: 13 residues. V lost 4 bases to trimming and J lost 3 bases, with 9 bases between them.

The J gene is TRBJ1-1, the V gene TRBV4-1, with D hard to call. Germline CDR1 MGHRA, CDR2 YSYEKL. The CDR3 consists of 15 residues. The V end was cut by 3 bases, the J end by 5 bases, with 16 bases between. The CDR3 loop is CASSQERHLRTEAFF. Written as DNA, the CDR3 is TGCGCCAGCAGCCAGGAACGTCACCTAAGGACTGAAGCTTTCTTT.

The chain carries TRBV3-1 and TRBJ1-6; the D is unclear. Looked up from germline, CDR1 is LGHDT and CDR2 is YNNKEL (reference sequence). V dropped 4 bases and J dropped 7 bases, with 11 bases sitting between them. The CDR3 is 14 residues long. CDR3 loop: CASSPRTRNSPLHF. In DNA form, the CDR3 reads TGTGCCAGCAGCCCTCGGACGCGGAATTCACCCCTCCACTTT.

The chain recombines TRBV14 with TRBJ1-1; D unclear. The germline V gene has CDR1 SGHDN and CDR2 FVKESK. Trimming cost V 0 bases and J 6 bases, with 14 bases left between them. CDR3 size: 15 residues. The CDR3 DNA reads as TGTGCCAGCAGCCAAGATAGGTTAAAAGGGTCTGAAGCTTTCTTT. Amino acid sequence: CASSQDRLKGSEAFF.

This clonotype was counted between two and nine times. The chain has TRBV3-1 and TRBJ1-1; 9 positions agree with TRBD1. The V gene end was trimmed by 3 bases and the J gene end by 3 bases; junction bases not matched to a gene: 5. The CDR3 covers 15 residues. From germline, CDR1 is LGHDT and CDR2 YNNKEL (reference sequence). The CDR3 protein is CASSHETGGDTEAFF. For the CDR3, the DNA is TGTGCCAGCAGCCACGAGACAGGGGGTGACACTGAAGCTTTCTTT.

This clonotype occurred a few times. The rearrangement links TRBV4-3 to TRBJ1-1; weak D call: TRBD1 (5 bases). Germline CDR1 LGHNA, CDR2 YSLEER. V dropped 2 bases and J dropped 5 bases, with 18 bases sitting between them. The CDR3 consists of 16 residues. CDR3 amino acids: CASSQIGRGANTEAFF. The CDR3 coding sequence is TGCGCCAGCAGCCAAATAGGGAGGGGCGCGAATACTGAAGCTTTCTTT.

This chain joins TRBV10-3 and TRBJ1-1; D is uncertain. CDR1 ENHRY and CDR2 SYGVKD come from the germline V gene. This CDR3 is built from 13 residues. With 4 bases removed from V and 4 bases from J, the gap between germline ends came to 10 bases. CDR3 loop: CAISGEGSTEAFF. CDR3 sequence (DNA): TGTGCCATCAGTGGGGAAGGAAGCACTGAAGCTTTCTTT.

V and J are TRBV20-1 and TRBJ1-4; 9 nucleotides agree with TRBD1. V lost 6 bases, J lost 0 bases, and 5 bases stayed unmatched. Per germline, CDR1 DFQATT and CDR2 SNEGSKA (reference sequence). The CDR3 sequence is 15 residues long. The DNA of the CDR3 is TGCAGTGCCCCCGACAGGGGGTCAACTAATGAAAAACTGTTTTTT. Its protein is CSAPDRGSTNEKLFF.

Ten or more counts support this clonotype. This chain joins TRBV29-1 and TRBJ1-5; a possible D gene is TRBD1 (6 bases). V was shortened by 4 bases and J by 6 bases, with 19 bases between the two germline ends. Germline V CDR1 and CDR2: SQVTM, ANQGSEA. The CDR3 sequence is 15 residues long. The CDR3 loop is CSVAPGGADSQPQHF. For the CDR3, the DNA is TGCAGCGTTGCACCGGGGGGCGCAGATAGTCAGCCCCAGCATTTT.

There are a few counts of this clonotype. The chain recombines TRBV20-1 with TRBJ2-3, with D possibly called TRBD1 or TRBD2 (6 bases each). Trimming took 4 bases from V and 2 from J, leaving 13 bases between them. The CDR3 is 14 amino acids. Germline V gives CDR1 DFQATT, CDR2 SNEGSKA (reference sequence). DNA of the CDR3: TGCAGTGCTAACCCGGGGGCCCCCACAGATACGCAGTATTTT. Protein product: CSANPGAPTDTQYF.

The J gene is TRBJ2-4, the V gene TRBV7-9; D is perhaps TRBD1 or TRBD2 (7 bases each). V was cut by 4 bases and J by 14 bases, with 24 bases left in between. The germline V gene has CDR1 SEHNR and CDR2 FQNEAQ (reference sequence). The CDR3 extends over 15 amino acids. The CDR3 sequence is CASSSSPGGQPTEYF. CDR3 nucleotide sequence: TGTGCCAGCAGCTCGAGCCCGGGGGGACAGCCAACCGAGTACTTC.

This clonotype is a singleton in its sample. The chain carries TRBV12-3 or TRBV12-4 and TRBJ1-6, with 9 bases matching TRBD1. V shed 3 bases and J 6 bases; nucleotides not matched to a gene: 6. The CDR3 length is 16 residues. This chain's CDR3 is CASSFNRDRANSPLHF. The CDR3 DNA reads as TGTGCCAGCAGTTTCAACAGGGACAGGGCTAATTCACCCCTCCACTTT.

The chain has TRBV4-2 and TRBJ2-1; D ambiguous. There are 16 residues in the CDR3. V lost 1 base, J lost 5 bases, and 15 bases lay in between. Germline CDR1 is LGHNA and CDR2 is YNFKEQ. Here the CDR3 reads CASSQVAEAGDNEQFF. CDR3 coding DNA: TGTGCCAGCAGCCAAGTTGCGGAAGCTGGGGACAATGAGCAGTTCTTC.

This CDR3 is CATSRDRLKGMILTDTQYF. DNA for the CDR3: TGTGCCACCAGCAGAGATCGGCTCAAAGGGATGATCCTAACAGATACGCAGTATTTT. The chain joins TRBV15 to TRBJ2-3; D remains unclear. V was clipped by 0 bases and J by 3 bases, with 22 bases between them. The CDR3 is made up of 19 amino acids. Germline assignment: CDR1 LNHNV and CDR2 YYDKDF (reference sequence).

V usage is TRBV7-9 and J usage is TRBJ1-5; the D gene is possibly TRBD1 (5 bases). V shed 1 base and J shed 1 base, with 8 bases lying between them. The germline CDR1 and CDR2 sequences are SEHNR and FQNEAQ (reference sequence). This CDR3 comprises 15 residues. The CDR3 loop reads CASSLGTPSNQPQHF. Written as DNA, the CDR3 is TGTGCCAGCAGCTTAGGGACACCAAGCAATCAGCCCCAGCATTTT.